Reported below is one T cell receptor (beta chain). Libraries were prepared by immunoSEQ multiplex PCR; TCRdb keeps only in-frame clonotypes and omits some of them. The data contain about 710,000 clones, over 75% of them singletons. With V trimmed by 0 bases and J by 12 bases, 5 bases remained unmatched. The CDR3 sequence is 14 residues long. Germline CDR1 is SQVTM and CDR2 is ANQGSEA. The sample originates from a study of shared T cell receptors in the human thymus. These data are also associated with another study on human thymus T cells.

The rearrangement uses TRBV29-1 and TRBJ2-1, with 13 bases lining up with TRBD2. The clonotype was recovered from a boy younger than two with a congenital heart defect. Source material: thymocytes. This CDR3 reads CSVEEWTSGRTQFF. The CDR3 DNA follows: TGCAGCGTTGAAGAATGGACTAGCGGGAGAACGCAGTTCTTC.